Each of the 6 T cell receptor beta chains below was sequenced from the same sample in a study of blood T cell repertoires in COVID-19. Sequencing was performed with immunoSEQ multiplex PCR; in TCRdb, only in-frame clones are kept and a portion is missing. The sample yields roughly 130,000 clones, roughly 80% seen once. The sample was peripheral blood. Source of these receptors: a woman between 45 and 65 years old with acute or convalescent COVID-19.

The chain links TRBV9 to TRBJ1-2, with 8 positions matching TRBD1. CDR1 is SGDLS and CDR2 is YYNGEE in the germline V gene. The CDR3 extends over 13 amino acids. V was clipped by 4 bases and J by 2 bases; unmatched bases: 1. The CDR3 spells CASSRTGNYGYTF. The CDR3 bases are TGTGCCAGCAGCCGGACAGGGAACTATGGCTACACCTTC. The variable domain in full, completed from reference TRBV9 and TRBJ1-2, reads DSGVTQTPKHLITATGQRVTLRCSPRSGDLSVYWYQQSLDQGLQFLIQYYNGEERAKGNILERFSAQQFPDLHSELNLSSLELGDSALYFCASSRTGNYGYTFGSGTRLTVV.

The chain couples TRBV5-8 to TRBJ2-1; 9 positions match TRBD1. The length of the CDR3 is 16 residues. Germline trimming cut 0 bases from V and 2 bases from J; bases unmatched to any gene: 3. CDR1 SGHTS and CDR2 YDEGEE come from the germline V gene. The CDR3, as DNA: TGTGCCAGCAGCTTGGCCACAGGGGGCCCCTACAATGAGCAGTTCTTC. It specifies CASSLATGGPYNEQFF.

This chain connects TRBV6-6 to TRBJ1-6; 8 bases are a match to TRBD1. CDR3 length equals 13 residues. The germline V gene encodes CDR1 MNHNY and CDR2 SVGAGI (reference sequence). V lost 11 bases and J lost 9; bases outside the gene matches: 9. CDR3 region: CASKDRDRSPLHF. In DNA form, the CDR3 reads TGTGCCTCGAAGGACAGGGATCGTTCACCCCTCCACTTT.

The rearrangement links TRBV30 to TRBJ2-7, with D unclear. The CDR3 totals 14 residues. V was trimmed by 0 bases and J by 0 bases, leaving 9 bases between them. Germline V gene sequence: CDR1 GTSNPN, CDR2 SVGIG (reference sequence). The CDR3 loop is CAWSVRAGSYEQYF. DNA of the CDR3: TGTGCCTGGAGTGTACGTGCCGGCTCCTACGAGCAGTACTTC. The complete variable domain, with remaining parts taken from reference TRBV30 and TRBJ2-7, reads SQTIHQWPATLVQPVGSPLSLECTVEGTSNPNLYWYRQAAGRGLQLLFYSVGIGQISSEVPQNLSASRPQDRQFILSSKKLLLSDSGFYLCAWSVRAGSYEQYFGPGTRLTVT.

CDR3 DNA sequence: TGCGCCAGCAGCCAAGGGAGTGGTCAGGGGGCAACTAATGAAAAACTGTTTTTT. Protein: CASSQGSGQGATNEKLFF. The chain joins TRBV4-1 to TRBJ1-4, with TRBD1 matching 7 bases. V gave up 1 base and J gave up 0 bases; unmatched junction bases: 8. The CDR3 length is 18 residues. Germline values: CDR1 MGHRA, CDR2 YSYEKL.

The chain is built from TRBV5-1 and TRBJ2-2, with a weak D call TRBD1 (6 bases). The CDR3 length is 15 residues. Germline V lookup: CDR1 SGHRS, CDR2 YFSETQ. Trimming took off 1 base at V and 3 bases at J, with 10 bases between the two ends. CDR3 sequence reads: CASSLTGKDTGELFF. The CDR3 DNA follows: TGCGCCAGCAGCTTGACAGGGAAGGACACCGGGGAGCTGTTTTTT.